These 3 T cell receptor beta chains came from one sample sequenced in a study of blood T cell repertoires in COVID-19. Clones were read by immunoSEQ multiplex PCR, and TCRdb kept only the in-frame ones, dropping some. The profile shows about 160,000 clones, approximately 85% of them singletons. The specimen was peripheral blood. The receptor set was obtained from a man in his forties or fifties with acute or convalescent COVID-19.

The V gene is TRBV27, the J gene TRBJ2-7; tentatively, D is TRBD1 (6 bases). The CDR3 runs 15 residues. Germline V gene lookup returns CDR1 MNHEY and CDR2 SMNVEV (reference sequence). V was shortened by 1 base and J by 2 bases, with 12 bases between the two germline ends. The DNA of the CDR3 is TGTGCCAGCAGTTTATACCCGGACAGAACCTACGAGCAGTACTTC. This sequence encodes CASSLYPDRTYEQYF.

This clone was picked up a small number of times. This chain uses TRBV6-2 or TRBV6-3 with TRBJ2-7; TRBD1 aligns across 9 bases. Germline trimming cut 4 bases from V and 4 bases from J; bases unmatched to any gene: 5. This CDR3 is built from 14 residues. CDR1 and CDR2 (germline): MNHEY, SVGEGT. The CDR3 loop reads CASSLGQGVYEQYF. The CDR3 DNA sequence: TGTGCCAGCAGTTTGGGACAGGGAGTATACGAGCAGTACTTC.

The chain recombines TRBV14 with TRBJ1-2; no clear D gene. The V end lost 4 bases, the J end lost 7 bases, and 10 bases lay between the germline ends. Germline V CDR1 and CDR2: SGHDN, FVKESK. CDR3 size: 12 residues. The CDR3 sequence: CASSRGWAGYTF. In DNA, the CDR3 is TGTGCCAGCAGCCGTGGGTGGGCTGGCTACACCTTC.